The clone carrying this TCR beta chain was picked up a small number of times. Its specificity is not known. The sample comes from a study of T-cell reconstitution after alpha-beta-depleted transplantation in children. Findings and caveats of the study: The main origin of T-cell counts and diversity one year after transplant was newly produced T cells. About two months after transplant, alpha-beta T cells reportedly came from several hundred expanded graft clones. Surviving recipient T cells and intrathymic progenitors accounted for some patients' high TCRbeta diversity at day 60.

The CDR3 has 15 amino acids. The V end lost 4 bases, the J end lost 5 bases, and 17 bases lay between the germline ends. In germline, CDR1 is LGHDT, CDR2 YNNKEL (reference sequence). A TCRbeta library incorporating unique molecular identifiers was prepared. TCRdb used MiXCR to reprocess the PCR reads, holding one entry per CDR3 protein. The profile covers about 290,000 distinct CDR3 sequences, with nearly 8% appearing a single time and approximately 8.2% taken by the ten largest. Sequencing used peripheral blood, obtained 360 days after TCRalphabeta/CD19-depleted stem cell transplant. The receptor was derived from a female patient aged 2-10 years who had a stem cell transplant for Fanconi anemia, so the T cells may come from the graft donor. V usage is TRBV3-1 and J usage is TRBJ1-2; D uncertain. CDR3 protein: CASSPNPGGRYGYTF. Written as DNA, the CDR3 is TGTGCCAGCAGCCCCAACCCAGGTGGCCGGTATGGCTACACCTTC.